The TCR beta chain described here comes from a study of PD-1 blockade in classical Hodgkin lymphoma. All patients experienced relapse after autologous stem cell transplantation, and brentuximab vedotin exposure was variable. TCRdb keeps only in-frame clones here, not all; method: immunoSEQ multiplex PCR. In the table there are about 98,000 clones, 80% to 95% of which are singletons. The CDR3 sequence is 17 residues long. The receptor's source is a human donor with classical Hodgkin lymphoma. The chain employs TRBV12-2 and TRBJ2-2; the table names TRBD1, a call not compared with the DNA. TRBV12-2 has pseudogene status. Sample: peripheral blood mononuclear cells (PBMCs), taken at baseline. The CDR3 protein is CASRLGGQGALTGELFF. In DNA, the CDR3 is TGTGCAAGTCGCTTAGGGGGACAGGGGGCACTCACCGGGGAGCTGTTTTTT.